This TCR beta chain was observed in a study of blood T cell repertoires in COVID-19. For the study at large: PBMCs, B-cell-depleted T cells, or T cells provided the cDNA or gDNA that made up the material.

In the original workflow: Nucleated cell number was recorded as an estimate derived from reference gene primer amplification. Only in-frame clones appear in the TCRdb table, and some are missing; sequencing was by immunoSEQ multiplex PCR. The V and J calls and clone size were taken over from that table, and D and trimming were inferred from the DNA. The data show over 100,000 clones, roughly 83% seen once. CDR1 is KGHSH and CDR2 is LQKENI in the germline V gene. The CDR3 contains 16 residues. Germline trimming cut 2 bases from V and 7 bases from J; bases unmatched to any gene: 14. The J gene is TRBJ2-7, the V gene TRBV18, with 7 bases matching TRBD1. The sequenced sample consisted of peripheral blood. The clonotype originates from a woman in her sixties or seventies with acute or convalescent COVID-19. CDR3 amino acids: CASSPTTGNPTGEQYF. The DNA of the CDR3 is TGTGCCAGCTCACCAACGACAGGGAATCCCACGGGGGAGCAGTACTTC.